Listed here are 32 T cell receptor beta chains from one sample, sequenced in a study of long-term antiretroviral therapy in people with HIV. This was the immunoSEQ v3.0 assay at survey level. Produced via immunoSEQ multiplex PCR; TCRdb's table is partial and in-frame only. Of roughly 22,000 clones detected, around 83% appear once; the ten largest clones hold about 2.4%. The sequencing used unsorted PBMCs, collected 3 years after starting antiretroviral therapy. The source is a man aged 45-65 years with HIV.

The chain employs TRBV2 and TRBJ2-3, with no clear D. The V gene lost 8 bases and the J gene lost 4 bases, with 7 bases spanning the gap. CDR3 length: 11 residues. CDR1 and CDR2 (germline): SNHLY, FYNNEI. The CDR3 protein is CASVFPDTQYF. The CDR3 DNA is TGTGCCAGCGTCTTTCCAGATACGCAGTATTTT. The whole variable domain, remainder taken from reference TRBV2 and TRBJ2-3, is EPEVTQTPSHQVTQMGQEVILRCVPISNHLYFYWYRQILGQKVEFLVSFYNNEISEKSEIFDDQFSVERPDGSNFTLKIRSTKLEDSAMYFCASVFPDTQYFGPGTRLTVL.

The chain is built from TRBV27 and TRBJ2-7; the D call may be TRBD1 or TRBD2 (5 bases each). The CDR3 runs 15 residues. CDR1 and CDR2 (germline): MNHEY, SMNVEV (reference sequence). Trimming cost V 4 bases and J 7 bases, with 20 bases left between them. This chain's CDR3 is CASSSIRDQGREQYF. Written as DNA, the CDR3 is TGTGCCAGCAGTTCTATCCGGGACCAGGGAAGGGAGCAGTACTTC.

The genes are TRBV15 and TRBJ2-7, with a tentative D call TRBD2 (6 bases). This CDR3 is 13 amino acids long. Trimming took off 4 bases at V and 6 bases at J, with 13 bases between the two ends. Germline loops: CDR1 LNHNV, CDR2 YYDKDF (reference sequence). Here the CDR3 DNA reads TGTGCCACCAGCACCAGGAGGGGCGGCGAGCAGTACTTC. Protein sequence: CATSTRRGGEQYF. The full variable domain, rest sourced from reference TRBV15 and TRBJ2-7, is DAMVIQNPRYQVTQFGKPVTLSCSQTLNHNVMYWYQQKSSQAPKLLFHYYDKDFNNEADTPDNFQSRRPNTSFCFLDIRSPGLGDTAMYLCATSTRRGGEQYFGPGTRLTVT.

CDR3 residues: CASEREGNEQFF. The CDR3 DNA is TGTGCCAGCGAGCGGGAGGGGAATGAGCAGTTCTTC. J is TRBJ2-1 and V is TRBV2, with TRBD2 matching over 10 bases. Germline-derived CDR1 and CDR2 are SNHLY and FYNNEI. Trimming cost V 8 bases and J 7 bases; bases outside gene matches: 2. This CDR3 is 12 amino acids long. Together with reference TRBV2 and TRBJ2-1, the CDR3 gives the full variable domain: EPEVTQTPSHQVTQMGQEVILRCVPISNHLYFYWYRQILGQKVEFLVSFYNNEISEKSEIFDDQFSVERPDGSNFTLKIRSTKLEDSAMYFCASEREGNEQFFGPGTRLTVL.

The CDR3 region is CASSLDRNYHGMGNEQFF. The CDR3 nucleotides read TGTGCCAGCAGCTTGGACAGGAATTATCACGGAATGGGTAATGAGCAGTTCTTC. The chain links TRBV7-9 to TRBJ2-1, with 7 bases identical to TRBD1. Germline V CDR1 and CDR2: SEHNR, FQNEAQ (reference sequence). J lost 7 bases, V lost 3 bases, and 18 bases had no gene match. There are 18 residues in the CDR3.

This chain uses TRBV2 with TRBJ1-1; possibly TRBD1 for D (6 bases). Germline V gene sequence: CDR1 SNHLY, CDR2 FYNNEI. This CDR3 is 13 amino acids long. The V end was cut by 6 bases, the J end by 4 bases, with 12 bases between. CDR3 bases: TGTGCCAGCAGCGGGGGGCGCGTCACTGAAGCTTTCTTT. It is translated as CASSGGRVTEAFF.

Details on this clone: This CDR3 fails to terminate in the conserved phenylalanine or tryptophan, so it likely reflects a read error. The DNA is omitted, as the CDR3 cannot be located on it reliably, and the CDR3 follows TCRdb's listing. V and J are TRBV5-5 and TRBJ1-2. Counting both end residues, the CDR3 totals 13 amino acids. Germline-derived CDR1 and CDR2 are SGHKS and YYEKEE (reference sequence). CDR3 sequence reads: CASSLGREKDAGI.

This chain connects TRBV5-4 to TRBJ2-2; maybe TRBD2 (5 bases). Per germline, CDR1 SGHNT and CDR2 YYREEE (reference sequence). V lost 4 bases to trimming and J lost 4 bases, with 11 bases between them. The CDR3 is 14 residues long. CDR3 sequence: CASSILGITGELFF. DNA for the CDR3: TGTGCCAGCAGCATACTAGGGATCACCGGGGAGCTGTTTTTT.

The CDR3 region is CASSYSEQGNQPQHF. CDR3 in DNA: TGTGCCAGCAGTTACTCGGAACAGGGGAATCAGCCCCAGCATTTT. The chain uses TRBV6-6 and TRBJ1-5; 7 nucleotides agree with TRBD1. CDR1 and CDR2 from the germline V gene are MNHNY and SVGAGI (reference sequence). This CDR3 is 15 amino acids long. V was clipped by 0 bases and J by 4 bases; unmatched bases: 3.

V gene TRBV27 combines with J gene TRBJ2-7; D may be TRBD2 (5 bases). Trimming removed 3 bases from V and 6 bases from J, with 12 bases in between. The CDR3 consists of 13 residues. CDR1 MNHEY and CDR2 SMNVEV come from the germline V gene (reference sequence). CDR3 sequence: CASSFSGISEQYF. For the CDR3, the DNA is TGTGCCAGCAGTTTTTCGGGAATTTCCGAGCAGTACTTC.

The chain combines TRBV9 with TRBJ1-2; a weak D match, TRBD1 (6 bases). Germline CDR1 reads SGDLS; CDR2 reads YYNGEE. V was cut by 3 bases and J by 0 bases, with 15 bases left in between. The CDR3 consists of 16 residues. CDR3 sequence: CASSEGGTPPNYGYTF. The CDR3 nucleotides read TGTGCCAGCAGCGAGGGGGGCACACCACCTAACTATGGCTACACCTTC.

The rearrangement links TRBV4-3 to TRBJ2-7; possibly TRBD2 for D (6 bases). Germline assignment: CDR1 LGHNA and CDR2 YSLEER. This CDR3 is 17 amino acids long. The germline V and J ends were trimmed by 0 bases and 3 bases, with 18 bases remaining between them. The DNA of the CDR3 is TGCGCCAGCAGCCAAGAAGCTGGATGGCAGGGAGGCTACGAGCAGTACTTC. It translates to CASSQEAGWQGGYEQYF.

The chain is built from TRBV28 and TRBJ1-4, with D possibly TRBD1 on 5 matching bases. Germline CDR1 is MDHEN and CDR2 is SYDVKM. The V end lost 6 bases, the J end lost 8 bases, and 19 bases lay between the germline ends. The CDR3 spans 15 residues. The CDR3 sequence is CASRRLGVPQEKLFF. The CDR3 DNA reads TGTGCCAGCAGACGATTGGGGGTGCCCCAAGAAAAACTGTTTTTT.

This chain joins TRBV6-1 and TRBJ2-3, with D perhaps matching TRBD1 (6 bases). Germline CDR1 is MNHNS and CDR2 is SASEGT. V was pared by 3 bases and J by 1 base, with 14 bases between. The length of the CDR3 is 16 residues. This CDR3 reads CASSDTAGAGTDTQYF. The CDR3 bases are TGTGCCAGCAGTGATACGGCAGGGGCTGGCACAGATACGCAGTATTTT.

This clone was detected once. CDR3 bases: TGTGCCAGCAGCCCACCCGGGGGGCAAGGTGAAAAACTGTTTTTT. Translating gives CASSPPGGQGEKLFF. The J gene is TRBJ1-4, the V gene TRBV7-2; possibly TRBD1 for D (6 bases). This CDR3 comprises 15 residues. From germline, CDR1 is SGHTA and CDR2 FQGNSA. Trimming shortened V by 5 bases and J by 7 bases, and 17 bases separated the two germline ends.

V is TRBV11-2 and J is TRBJ1-5; D uncertain. Germline V lookup: CDR1 SGHAT, CDR2 FQNNGV. Trimming took 5 bases from V and 0 from J, leaving 11 bases between them. The CDR3 has 15 residues. The CDR3 protein is CASSGLGVSNQPQHF. CDR3 coding DNA: TGTGCCAGCAGCGGGTTAGGCGTTAGCAATCAGCCCCAGCATTTT.

CDR3 sequence reads: CASSRREGYEQFF. Written as DNA, the CDR3 is TGTGCCAGCAGCCGCCGAGAGGGTTATGAGCAGTTCTTC. The chain uses TRBV5-6 and TRBJ2-1; possibly TRBD2 for D (5 bases). With 4 bases removed from V and 8 bases from J, the gap between germline ends came to 13 bases. The CDR3 covers 13 residues. The V gene's germline CDR1 is SGHDT and CDR2 YYEEEE.

The V gene is TRBV7-9, the J gene TRBJ2-3; 8 nucleotides line up with TRBD2. Germline V gene lookup returns CDR1 SEHNR and CDR2 FQNEAQ (reference sequence). CDR3 size: 13 residues. With V trimmed by 6 bases and J by 6 bases, 5 bases remained unmatched. Here the CDR3 reads CASRLPGGDTQYF. CDR3 DNA: TGTGCCAGCAGACTACCGGGGGGGGATACGCAGTATTTT.

V usage is TRBV28 and J usage is TRBJ1-5; TRBD1 might be the D (6 bases). With 11 bases removed from V and 1 base from J, the gap between germline ends came to 18 bases. The germline V gene has CDR1 MDHEN and CDR2 SYDVKM. This CDR3 has 15 residues. The CDR3 protein is CASTQRGKSNQPQHF. Here the CDR3 DNA reads TGTGCCTCAACCCAGAGGGGGAAAAGCAATCAGCCCCAGCATTTT.

This clone was counted a single time. This chain uses TRBV28 with TRBJ2-7; 8 bases fit TRBD2. Per the germline V gene, CDR1 is MDHEN and CDR2 is SYDVKM. V shed 7 bases and J 2 bases; nucleotides not matched to a gene: 7. The CDR3 length is 14 residues. CDR3 DNA sequence: TGTGCCAGCATACCCAGCGGGGGACCCTACGAGCAGTACTTC. Its translation: CASIPSGGPYEQYF.

This rearrangement joins TRBV19 to TRBJ2-3, with D possibly matching TRBD1 (5 bases). Between the trimmed V and J ends, which lost 6 bases and 4 bases, there was a span of 8 bases. In germline, CDR1 is LNHDA, CDR2 SQIVND (reference sequence). The CDR3 has 12 amino acids. The CDR3: CASRRGADTQYF. The CDR3 DNA reads as TGTGCCAGTAGAAGGGGTGCAGATACGCAGTATTTT.

This chain links TRBV7-8 with TRBJ2-5, with D unresolved. This CDR3 spans 16 amino acids. Germline V gives CDR1 SGHVS, CDR2 FQNEAQ. Trimming took 1 base from V and 5 from J, leaving 17 bases between them. The CDR3 nucleotides read TGTGCCAGCAGCTTAGAGGTTGGGTTGTTGGCGGAGACCCAGTACTTC. Protein sequence: CASSLEVGLLAETQYF.

The J gene is TRBJ2-7, the V gene TRBV14; 7 bases fit TRBD1. The CDR3 is 17 residues long. Germline lookup yields CDR1 SGHDN and CDR2 FVKESK. V gave up 1 base and J gave up 2 bases; unmatched junction bases: 11. The DNA of the CDR3 is TGTGCCAGCAGCCAAGGGCTTTCCAGGACAGGCCCCTACGAGCAGTACTTC. This codes for CASSQGLSRTGPYEQYF.

This clone was counted once. The gene calls are TRBV7-9 and TRBJ1-4; the D gene is possibly TRBD1 (5 bases). Trimming stripped 3 bases from V and 7 bases from J, with 12 bases between. Germline V gene lookup returns CDR1 SEHNR and CDR2 FQNEAQ (reference sequence). The length of the CDR3 is 14 residues. This CDR3 is CASSFGGWIEKLFF. The DNA for the CDR3 is TGTGCCAGCAGCTTTGGGGGATGGATTGAAAAACTGTTTTTT.

The rearrangement links TRBV9 to TRBJ2-3, with TRBD2 matching 12 bases. CDR3 size: 18 residues. The V gene end was trimmed by 0 bases and the J gene end by 0 bases; junction bases not matched to a gene: 5. The germline gives CDR1 SGDLS, CDR2 YYNGEE. The CDR3 region has the DNA TGTGCCAGCAGCGTAGAACTAGCGGGAGGACCAAGCACAGATACGCAGTATTTT. This translates into CASSVELAGGPSTDTQYF.

In the case of this clone: The germline gene is not matched at one end of the junction; a read error may be the cause. V usage is TRBV7-9 and J usage is TRBJ2-5; D gene uncertain. This CDR3 has 8 amino acids. Germline V gives CDR1 SEHNR, CDR2 FQNEAQ (reference sequence). CDR3 sequence (DNA): TGTGCCAGCAGCTTCGTAGACTTC. Encoded protein: CASSFVDF.

A single count supports this clone. The chain couples TRBV18 to TRBJ2-2; TRBD1 matches at 7 bases. With V trimmed by 1 base and J by 3 bases, 2 bases remained unmatched. Germline V CDR1 and CDR2: KGHSH, LQKENI. The CDR3 totals 15 residues. DNA for the CDR3: TGTGCCAGCTCACCACTACAGGGGCACACCGGGGAGCTGTTTTTT. It encodes CASSPLQGHTGELFF.

The genes are TRBV5-1 and TRBJ2-1, with 8 bases identical to TRBD1. J lost 3 bases, V lost 3 bases, and 11 bases had no gene match. Germline CDR1 and CDR2: SGHRS and YFSETQ. The CDR3 length is 17 residues. CDR3 nucleotides: TGCGCCAGCAGCTACCCAACCGGGACAGGTAGCTACAATGAGCAGTTCTTC. It specifies CASSYPTGTGSYNEQFF.

This chain joins TRBV27 and TRBJ2-2; TRBD2 might be the D (6 bases). This CDR3 region has 14 residues. In germline, CDR1 is MNHEY, CDR2 SMNVEV (reference sequence). The ends were cut back, 5 bases at V and 4 bases at J, with 11 bases in the middle. The CDR3 region is CASSKLAATGELFF. Written as DNA, the CDR3 is TGTGCCAGCAGTAAACTAGCAGCCACCGGGGAGCTGTTTTTT.

As DNA, the CDR3 is TGTGCCAGCAGCTTAGGGGTCCAGACGAATGAAAAACTGTTTTTT. This gives the protein CASSLGVQTNEKLFF. V usage is TRBV11-2 and J usage is TRBJ1-4; D uncertain. CDR3 length equals 15 residues. Trimming took off 1 base at V and 5 bases at J, with 11 bases between the two ends. CDR1 is SGHAT, CDR2 FQNNGV, per germline.

This chain connects TRBV7-6 to TRBJ1-3; 7 bases map to TRBD1. Unmatched junction bases numbered 12, after V lost 7 bases and J lost 0 bases. Germline V gives CDR1 SGHVS, CDR2 FNYEAQ. The CDR3 contains 17 residues. The CDR3 loop is CASKSYSGGSSGNTIYF. The CDR3, as DNA: TGTGCCAGCAAGAGTTATTCAGGGGGTAGCTCTGGAAACACCATATATTTT.

The rearrangement uses TRBV29-1 and TRBJ1-1; no clear D. The V end lost 4 bases, the J end lost 4 bases, and 13 bases lay between the germline ends. The CDR3 length is 13 residues. Germline lookup yields CDR1 SQVTM and CDR2 ANQGSEA. CDR3 protein: CSVVWQASTEAFF. The CDR3 DNA reads as TGCAGCGTTGTTTGGCAGGCCTCCACTGAAGCTTTCTTT.